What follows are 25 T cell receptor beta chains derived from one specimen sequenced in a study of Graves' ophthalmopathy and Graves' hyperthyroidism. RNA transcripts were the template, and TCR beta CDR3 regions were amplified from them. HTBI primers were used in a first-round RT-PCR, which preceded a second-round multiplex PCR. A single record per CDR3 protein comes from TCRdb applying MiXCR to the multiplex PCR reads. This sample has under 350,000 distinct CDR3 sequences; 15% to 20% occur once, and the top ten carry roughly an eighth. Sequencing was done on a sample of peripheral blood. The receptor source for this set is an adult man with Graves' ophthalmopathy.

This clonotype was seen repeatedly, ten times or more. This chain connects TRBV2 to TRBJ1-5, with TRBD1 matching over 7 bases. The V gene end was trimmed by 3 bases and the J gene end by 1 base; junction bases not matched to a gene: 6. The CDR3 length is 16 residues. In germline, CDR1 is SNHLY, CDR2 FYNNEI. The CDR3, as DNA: TGTGCCAGCAGTGATCCCGGACAGGCCAGCAATCAGCCCCAGCATTTT. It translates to CASSDPGQASNQPQHF.

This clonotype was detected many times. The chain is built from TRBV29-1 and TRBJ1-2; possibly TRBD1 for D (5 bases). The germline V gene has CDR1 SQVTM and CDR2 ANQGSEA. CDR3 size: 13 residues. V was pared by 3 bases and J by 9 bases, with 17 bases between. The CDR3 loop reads CSVDQVGDRSYTF. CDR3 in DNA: TGCAGCGTTGACCAGGTGGGGGATAGGAGCTACACCTTC.

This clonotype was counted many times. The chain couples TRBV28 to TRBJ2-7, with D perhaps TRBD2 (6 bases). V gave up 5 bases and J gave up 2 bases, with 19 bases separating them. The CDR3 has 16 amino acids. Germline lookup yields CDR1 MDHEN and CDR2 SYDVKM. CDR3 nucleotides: TGTGCCAGCAGTACCGTGGGCGCGGGGCGCCCCTACGAGCAGTACTTC. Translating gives CASSTVGAGRPYEQYF.

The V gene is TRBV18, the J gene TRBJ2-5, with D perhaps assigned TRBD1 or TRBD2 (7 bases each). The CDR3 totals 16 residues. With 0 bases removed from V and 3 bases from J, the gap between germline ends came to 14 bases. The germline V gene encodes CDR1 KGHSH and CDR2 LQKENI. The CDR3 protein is CASSPPSGGLKETQYF. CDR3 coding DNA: TGTGCCAGCTCACCACCCTCAGGGGGACTAAAAGAGACCCAGTACTTC.

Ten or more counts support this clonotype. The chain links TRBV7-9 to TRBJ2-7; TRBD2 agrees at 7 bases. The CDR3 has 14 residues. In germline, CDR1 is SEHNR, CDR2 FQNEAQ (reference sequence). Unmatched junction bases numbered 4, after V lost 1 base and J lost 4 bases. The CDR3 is CASSLVSGYYEQYF. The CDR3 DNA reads TGTGCCAGCAGCTTAGTTAGCGGGTATTACGAGCAGTACTTC.

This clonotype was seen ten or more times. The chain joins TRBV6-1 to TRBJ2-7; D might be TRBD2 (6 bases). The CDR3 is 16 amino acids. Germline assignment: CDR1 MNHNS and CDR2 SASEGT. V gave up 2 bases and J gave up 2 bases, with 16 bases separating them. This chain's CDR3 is CASSEIWDFEAYEQYF. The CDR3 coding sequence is TGTGCCAGCAGTGAAATCTGGGACTTTGAAGCCTACGAGCAGTACTTC.

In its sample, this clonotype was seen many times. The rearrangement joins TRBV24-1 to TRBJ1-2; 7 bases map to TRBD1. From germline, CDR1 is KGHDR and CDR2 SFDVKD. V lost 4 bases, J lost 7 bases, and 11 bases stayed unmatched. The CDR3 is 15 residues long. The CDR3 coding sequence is TGTGCCACCAGTGACCCGACTACTACAGGGGTTGGCTACACCTTC. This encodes CATSDPTTTGVGYTF.

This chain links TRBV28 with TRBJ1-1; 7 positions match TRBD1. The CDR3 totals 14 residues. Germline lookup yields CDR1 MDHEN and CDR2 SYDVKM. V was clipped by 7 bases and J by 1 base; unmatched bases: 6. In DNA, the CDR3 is TGTGCCAGCAAACCGACAGGGAGGAACACTGAAGCTTTCTTT. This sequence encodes CASKPTGRNTEAFF. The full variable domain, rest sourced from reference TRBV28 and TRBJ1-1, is DVKVTQSSRYLVKRTGEKVFLECVQDMDHENMFWYRQDPGLGLRLIYFSYDVKMKEKGDIPEGYSVSREKKERFSLILESASTNQTSMYLCASKPTGRNTEAFFGQGTRLTVV.

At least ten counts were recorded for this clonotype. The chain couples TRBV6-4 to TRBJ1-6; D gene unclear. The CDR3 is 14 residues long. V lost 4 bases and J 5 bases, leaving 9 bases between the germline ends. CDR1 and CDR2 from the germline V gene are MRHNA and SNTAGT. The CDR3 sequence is CASSADGDNSPLHF. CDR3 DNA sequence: TGTGCCAGCAGTGCGGACGGTGATAATTCACCCCTCCACTTT.

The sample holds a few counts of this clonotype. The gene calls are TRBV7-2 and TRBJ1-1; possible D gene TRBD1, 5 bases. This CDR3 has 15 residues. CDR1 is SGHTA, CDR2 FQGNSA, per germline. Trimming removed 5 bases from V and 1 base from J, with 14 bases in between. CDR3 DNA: TGTGCCAGCAGCCCCGGGGGAAGTAAGAACACTGAAGCTTTCTTT. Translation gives CASSPGGSKNTEAFF.

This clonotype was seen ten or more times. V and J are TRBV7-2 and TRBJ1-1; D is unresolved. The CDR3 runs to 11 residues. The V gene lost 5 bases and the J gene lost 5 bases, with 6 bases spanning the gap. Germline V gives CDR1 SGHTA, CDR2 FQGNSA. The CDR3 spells CASSPATEAFF. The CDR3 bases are TGTGCCAGCAGCCCGGCGACTGAAGCTTTCTTT.

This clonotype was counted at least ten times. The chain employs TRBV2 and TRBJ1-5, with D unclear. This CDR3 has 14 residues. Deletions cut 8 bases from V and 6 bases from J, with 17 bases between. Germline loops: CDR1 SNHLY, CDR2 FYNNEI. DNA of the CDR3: TGTGCCAGCGCCCGGTCGACCGGGGTTCAGCCCCAGCATTTT. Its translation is CASARSTGVQPQHF.

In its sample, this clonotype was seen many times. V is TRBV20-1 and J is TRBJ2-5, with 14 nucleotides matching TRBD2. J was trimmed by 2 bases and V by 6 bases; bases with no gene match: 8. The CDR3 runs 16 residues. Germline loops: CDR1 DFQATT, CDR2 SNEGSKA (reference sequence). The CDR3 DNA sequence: TGCAGTGCCGATAGGACTAGCGGGAGGCGACAAGAGACCCAGTACTTC. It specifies CSADRTSGRRQETQYF.

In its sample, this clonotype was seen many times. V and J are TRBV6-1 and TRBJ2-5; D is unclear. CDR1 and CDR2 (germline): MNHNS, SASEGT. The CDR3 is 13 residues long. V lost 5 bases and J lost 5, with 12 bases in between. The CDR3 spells CASSKTILETQYF. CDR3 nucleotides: TGTGCCAGCAGTAAAACCATCCTGGAGACCCAGTACTTC.

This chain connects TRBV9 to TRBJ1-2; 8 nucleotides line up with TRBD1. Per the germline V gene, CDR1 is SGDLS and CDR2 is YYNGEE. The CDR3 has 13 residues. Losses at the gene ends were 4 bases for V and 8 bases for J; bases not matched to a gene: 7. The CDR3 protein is CASSRQTGDGYTF. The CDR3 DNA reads TGTGCCAGCAGCAGACAGACAGGGGACGGCTACACCTTC. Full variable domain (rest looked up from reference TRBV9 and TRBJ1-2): DSGVTQTPKHLITATGQRVTLRCSPRSGDLSVYWYQQSLDQGLQFLIQYYNGEERAKGNILERFSAQQFPDLHSELNLSSLELGDSALYFCASSRQTGDGYTFGSGTRLTVV.

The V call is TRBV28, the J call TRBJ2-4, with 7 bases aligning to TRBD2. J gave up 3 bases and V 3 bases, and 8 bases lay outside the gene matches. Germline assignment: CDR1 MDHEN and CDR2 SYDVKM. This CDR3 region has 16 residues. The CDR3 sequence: CASSLGGDGNKNIQYF. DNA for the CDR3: TGTGCCAGCAGTTTGGGGGGGGACGGGAACAAAAACATTCAGTACTTC. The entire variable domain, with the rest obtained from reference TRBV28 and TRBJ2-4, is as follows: DVKVTQSSRYLVKRTGEKVFLECVQDMDHENMFWYRQDPGLGLRLIYFSYDVKMKEKGDIPEGYSVSREKKERFSLILESASTNQTSMYLCASSLGGDGNKNIQYFGAGTRLSVL.

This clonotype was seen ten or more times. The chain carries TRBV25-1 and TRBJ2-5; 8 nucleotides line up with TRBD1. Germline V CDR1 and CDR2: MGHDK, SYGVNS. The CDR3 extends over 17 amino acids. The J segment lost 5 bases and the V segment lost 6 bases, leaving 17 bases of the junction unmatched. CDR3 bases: TGTGCCAGCAGGGAACGCCCCTGGGACAGGCCCGGGGAGACCCAGTACTTC. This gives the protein CASRERPWDRPGETQYF.

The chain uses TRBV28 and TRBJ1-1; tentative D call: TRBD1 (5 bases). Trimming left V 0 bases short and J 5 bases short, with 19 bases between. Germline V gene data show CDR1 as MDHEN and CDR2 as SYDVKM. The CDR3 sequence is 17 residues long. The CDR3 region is CASSLWPKTGRGTEAFF. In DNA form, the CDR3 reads TGTGCCAGCAGTTTATGGCCCAAAACAGGTAGGGGAACTGAAGCTTTCTTT.

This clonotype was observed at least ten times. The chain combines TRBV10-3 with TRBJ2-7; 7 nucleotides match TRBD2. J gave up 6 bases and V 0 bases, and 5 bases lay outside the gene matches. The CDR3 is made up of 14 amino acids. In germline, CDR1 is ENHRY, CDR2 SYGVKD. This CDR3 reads CAISESGGGREQYF. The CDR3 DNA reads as TGTGCCATCAGTGAGTCGGGGGGAGGGCGCGAGCAGTACTTC.

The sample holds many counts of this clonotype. The DNA of the CDR3 is TGTGCCAGCAGCTCGTGGTCCTACGAGCAGTACTTC. Translating it yields CASSSWSYEQYF. This chain uses TRBV11-1 with TRBJ2-7; D ambiguous. The CDR3 length is 12 residues. Germline lookup yields CDR1 SGHAT and CDR2 FQDESV (reference sequence). Between the trimmed V and J ends, which lost 4 bases and 1 base, there was a span of 5 bases.

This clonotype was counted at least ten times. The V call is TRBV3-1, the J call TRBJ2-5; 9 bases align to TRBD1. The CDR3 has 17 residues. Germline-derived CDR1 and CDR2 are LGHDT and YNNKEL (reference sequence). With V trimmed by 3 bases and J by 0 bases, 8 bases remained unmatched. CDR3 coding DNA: TGTGCCAGCAGCCAGCGACAGGGGGAAGAATACCAAGAGACCCAGTACTTC. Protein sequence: CASSQRQGEEYQETQYF.

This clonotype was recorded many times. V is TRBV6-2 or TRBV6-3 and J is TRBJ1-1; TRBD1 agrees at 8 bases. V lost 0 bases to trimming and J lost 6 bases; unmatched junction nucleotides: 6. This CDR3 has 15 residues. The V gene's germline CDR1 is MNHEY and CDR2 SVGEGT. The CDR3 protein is CASSYSTGVGSEAFF. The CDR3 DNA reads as TGTGCCAGCAGTTACTCGACAGGGGTTGGATCTGAAGCTTTCTTT.

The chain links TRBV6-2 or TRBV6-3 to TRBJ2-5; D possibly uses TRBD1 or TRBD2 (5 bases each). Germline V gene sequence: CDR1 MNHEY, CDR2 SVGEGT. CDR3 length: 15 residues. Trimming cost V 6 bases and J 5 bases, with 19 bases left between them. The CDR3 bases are TGTGCCAGCAGCTCGGGACGTGGGACGATCGAGACCCAGTACTTC. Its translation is CASSSGRGTIETQYF.

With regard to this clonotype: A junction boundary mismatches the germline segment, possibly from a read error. The CDR3 bases are TGCGCCAGCAGCTTGGGAAGGGTTGGCAACCAGCCCCAGCATTTT. This encodes CASSLGRVGNQPQHF. J is TRBJ1-5 and V is TRBV5-1; D is uncertain. Germline lookup yields CDR1 SGHRS and CDR2 YFSETQ. This CDR3 is 15 amino acids long.

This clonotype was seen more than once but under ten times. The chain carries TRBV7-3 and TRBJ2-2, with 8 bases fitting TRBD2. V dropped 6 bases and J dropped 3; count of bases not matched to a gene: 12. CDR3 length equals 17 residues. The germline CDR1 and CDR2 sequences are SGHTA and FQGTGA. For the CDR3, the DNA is TGTGCCAGCAGTGCTCCTACGCGGGGGGCAGACACCGGGGAGCTGTTTTTT. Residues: CASSAPTRGADTGELFF.